The T cell receptor beta chain under discussion was sequenced for a study of type 1 and type 2 diabetes patients. V gave up 2 bases and J gave up 6 bases, with 10 bases separating them. Germline CDR1 LGHNA, CDR2 YSLEER. The CDR3 is 14 amino acids. This clonotype was detected only a few times. The PCR template was genomic DNA. The TCR beta CDR3 region was amplified using 30 forward and 13 reverse primers. TCRdb fed the multiplex PCR reads into MiXCR, producing one record per CDR3 protein. The sample consists of some 250,000 distinct CDR3 sequences, around 50% of them appearing once. The sequenced sample consisted of peripheral blood mononuclear cells (PBMCs). This chain connects TRBV4-3 to TRBJ2-2, with D uncertain. The source of this sequence is a man between 18 and 29 years old with type 2 diabetes. CDR3 nucleotides: TGCGCCAGCAGCCAACGCCCGGCGGCCGGGGAGCTGTTTTTT. It translates to CASSQRPAAGELFF.